One sample yielded the 11 T cell receptor beta chains listed below, sequenced in a study of identical twins. TCRdb re-called the 5' RACE reads through MiXCR, storing one row per CDR3 protein. The sample consists of a few hundred thousand distinct CDR3 sequences, over 8.5% of them appearing once. The data also belong to a second study, concerning yellow fever vaccine responses in identical twins.

The source material was CD8+ T cells sorted from blood. The receptors come from a woman aged 18-35 years in good health.

V usage is TRBV20-1 and J usage is TRBJ2-7, with 7 bases fitting TRBD1. Germline values: CDR1 DFQATT, CDR2 SNEGSKA (reference sequence). The CDR3 spans 15 residues. The J segment lost 0 bases and the V segment lost 0 bases, leaving 5 bases of the junction unmatched. The CDR3 nucleotides read TGCAGTGCTAGAGATTGGAGACAGGGCTCCTACGAGCAGTACTTC. This gives the protein CSARDWRQGSYEQYF.

This clonotype was seen at least ten times. The chain joins TRBV6-2 or TRBV6-3 to TRBJ2-1; 8 bases agree with TRBD2. The CDR3 extends over 14 amino acids. CDR1 and CDR2 from the germline V gene are MNHEY and SVGEGT. The V segment lost 2 bases and the J segment 4 bases; nucleotides outside the gene matches: 1. The CDR3 spells CASSYQREYNEQFF. DNA for the CDR3: TGTGCCAGCAGTTACCAGCGGGAGTACAATGAGCAGTTCTTC.

This clonotype was counted between two and nine times. The CDR3 coding sequence is TGCGCCAGCAGCCAAATAGCGGGGGACCGCACAGATACGCAGTATTTT. Translating gives CASSQIAGDRTDTQYF. V and J are TRBV4-3 and TRBJ2-3; 9 nucleotides agree with TRBD2. Germline-derived CDR1 and CDR2 are LGHNA and YSLEER. The junction had 4 bases not matched to a gene; V was cut back by 2 bases and J by 1 base. The CDR3 has 16 residues.

The chain has TRBV10-2 and TRBJ2-1; D remains ambiguous. This CDR3 contains 14 residues. CDR1 WSHSY and CDR2 SAAADI come from the germline V gene. Trimming cost V 3 bases and J 7 bases, with 13 bases left between them. CDR3 DNA sequence: TGCGCCAGCAGTGACTGGCTAGTGGAGAATGAGCAGTTCTTC. Encoded protein: CASSDWLVENEQFF.

This sequence joins TRBV28 and TRBJ2-7; TRBD1 might be the D (5 bases). CDR3 length: 13 amino acids. Germline V gene sequence: CDR1 MDHEN, CDR2 SYDVKM. V was shortened by 5 bases and J by 3 bases, with 11 bases between the two germline ends. This CDR3 is CASSRQIFYEQYF. The CDR3 DNA follows: TGTGCCAGCAGTAGACAGATTTTCTACGAGCAGTACTTC.

The chain links TRBV4-1 to TRBJ2-7; 7 nucleotides line up with TRBD2. The CDR3 covers 15 residues. Per germline, CDR1 MGHRA and CDR2 YSYEKL. V dropped 3 bases and J dropped 5; count of bases not matched to a gene: 10. CDR3: CASSQSLGGANEQYF. The CDR3 bases are TGCGCCAGCAGCCAGTCCCTGGGAGGGGCCAACGAGCAGTACTTC.

The J gene is TRBJ2-3, the V gene TRBV30, with TRBD2 identical over 10 bases. The germline CDR1 and CDR2 sequences are GTSNPN and SVGIG (reference sequence). The CDR3 loop spans 16 amino acids. V trimming: 2 bases; J trimming: 2 bases; junction bases outside the gene matches: 7. CDR3 protein: CAWSSTGLADTDTQYF. In DNA form, the CDR3 reads TGTGCCTGGAGTTCAACAGGACTAGCGGACACAGATACGCAGTATTTT.

The genes are TRBV21-1 and TRBJ2-3; the table's D gene call, TRBD1, was not cross checked with the DNA. TRBV21-1 is given as a pseudogene. This CDR3 region has 17 residues. Written as DNA, the CDR3 is TGTGCCAGCAGCCGCACACGCCCGGACAGCCGAGCAGATACGCAGTATTTT. Translating gives CASSRTRPDSRADTQYF.

This clonotype was seen more than once but under ten times. This chain links TRBV7-9 with TRBJ2-1; D is ambiguous. This CDR3 spans 12 amino acids. The V end was cut by 5 bases, the J end by 5 bases, with 7 bases between. Germline CDR1 reads SEHNR; CDR2 reads FQNEAQ (reference sequence). The CDR3 sequence is CASSPYNNEQFF. The DNA for the CDR3 is TGTGCCAGCAGCCCCTACAACAATGAGCAGTTCTTC.

In its sample, this clonotype was seen many times. The chain is built from TRBV7-9 and TRBJ2-7, with a tentative D call TRBD2 (5 bases). The CDR3 totals 13 residues. V lost 3 bases and J 3 bases, leaving 9 bases between the germline ends. CDR1 is SEHNR, CDR2 FQNEAQ, per germline (reference sequence). This chain's CDR3 is CASSFGDVYEQYF. CDR3 nucleotide sequence: TGTGCCAGCAGCTTCGGGGATGTCTACGAGCAGTACTTC. Full variable domain (outside the CDR3, taken from reference TRBV7-9 and TRBJ2-7): DTGVSQNPRHKITKRGQNVTFRCDPISEHNRLYWYRQTLGQGPEFLTYFQNEAQLEKSRLLSDRFSAERPKGSFSTLEIQRTEQGDSAMYLCASSFGDVYEQYFGPGTRLTVT.

This clonotype has ten or more counts. The chain is built from TRBV18 and TRBJ1-1; D not certain. V was trimmed by 6 bases and J by 2 bases, leaving 10 bases between them. This CDR3 contains 13 residues. Germline CDR1 reads KGHSH; CDR2 reads LQKENI. DNA of the CDR3: TGTGCCAGCTCTCCGGACGGTAACACTGAAGCTTTCTTT. Its protein is CASSPDGNTEAFF.